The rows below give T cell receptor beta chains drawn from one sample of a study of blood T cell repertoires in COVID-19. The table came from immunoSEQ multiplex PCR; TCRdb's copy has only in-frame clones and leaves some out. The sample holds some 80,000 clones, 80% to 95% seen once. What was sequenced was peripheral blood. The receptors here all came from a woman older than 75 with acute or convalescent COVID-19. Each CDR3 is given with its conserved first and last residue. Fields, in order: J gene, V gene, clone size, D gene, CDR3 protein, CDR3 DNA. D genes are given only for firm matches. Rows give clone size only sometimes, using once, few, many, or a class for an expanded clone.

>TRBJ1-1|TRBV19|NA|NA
CASTPNLLDTEAFF
TGTGCCAGTACCCCGAATTTACTAGACACTGAAGCTTTCTTT
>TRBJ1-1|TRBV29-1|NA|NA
CSVGGSLLRQNTEAFF
TGCAGCGTCGGAGGTTCGCTCCTAAGACAGAACACTGAAGCTTTCTTT
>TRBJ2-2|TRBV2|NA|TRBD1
CASRTGGGTGELFF
TGTGCCAGTCGGACAGGGGGCGGCACCGGGGAGCTGTTTTTT
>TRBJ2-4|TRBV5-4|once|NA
CASSTPANIQYF
TGTGCCAGCAGCACCCCCGCGAACATTCAGTACTTC
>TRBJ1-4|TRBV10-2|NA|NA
CASSESKGVQAANEKLFF
TGCGCCAGCAGTGAGTCAAAGGGGGTGCAGGCAGCTAATGAAAAACTGTTTTTT
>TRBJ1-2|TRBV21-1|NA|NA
CASSNAKEQDNYGYTF
TGTGCCAGCAGCAACGCGAAAGAACAGGATAACTATGGCTACACCTTC
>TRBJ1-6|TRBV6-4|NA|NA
CASRPRGDSPLHF
TGTGCCAGCCGACCCCGCGGGGATTCACCCCTCCACTTT
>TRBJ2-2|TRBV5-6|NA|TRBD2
CASSYQRSGKNTGELFF
TGTGCCAGCAGTTACCAACGTAGCGGGAAGAACACCGGGGAGCTGTTTTTT
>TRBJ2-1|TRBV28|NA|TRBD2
CASSFSGRNNEQFF
TGTGCCAGCAGTTTTAGCGGGAGGAACAATGAGCAGTTCTTC
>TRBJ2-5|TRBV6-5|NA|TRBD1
CASSYSRQGKTQYF
TGTGCCAGCAGTTACTCCCGACAGGGGAAGACCCAGTACTTC